This record looks at one T cell receptor (beta chain) sequence and its context. What it recognizes is unknown. Trimming took off 0 bases at V and 8 bases at J, with 10 bases between the two ends. The CDR3 has 13 residues. Germline lookup yields CDR1 MGHRA and CDR2 YSYEKL. This sample was taken from a study of T cell repertoires in cytomegalovirus infection. The wider study: It was the public TCR beta signatures that indicated both CMV infection and matching HLA type.

TCRdb ran MiXCR on the reads and lists one entry per CDR3 protein. The sample shows 700,000 to 950,000 distinct CDR3 sequences, approximately 32% of them seen only once. The sequence came from a human donor in good health (CMV status not recorded). Some clones in this sample may be carry-over from other donors' samples. The source was cultured CD8+ T cells from PBMCs, collected from culture after CMV antigen stimulation. The chain is built from TRBV4-1 and TRBJ1-2, with unresolved D. CDR3 bases: TGCGCCAGCAGCCAAGATCCCAGCTACGGCTACACCTTC. Its protein product is CASSQDPSYGYTF.